This passage covers 8 T cell receptor beta chains from one sample sequenced in a study of OX40 agonist ivuxolimab in advanced cancers. Repertoires were generated with immunoSEQ multiplex PCR, while TCRdb's copy carries only in-frame clones and drops some. The sample shows 78,000 or so clones, about 88% of them seen only once. Sample: CD4+ or CD8+ T cells sorted from blood, taken in a trial of the OX40 agonist ivuxolimab. These receptor sequences come from an adult with an advanced solid tumor such as melanoma, head and neck, liver or kidney cancer.

In this sample, this clone turned up once. The gene calls are TRBV19 and TRBJ2-3, with D perhaps matching TRBD1 (5 bases). The V gene's germline CDR1 is LNHDA and CDR2 SQIVND (reference sequence). This CDR3 has 15 amino acids. V gave up 3 bases and J gave up 4 bases, with 14 bases separating them. CDR3 sequence: CASSIGSRAADTQYF. The CDR3 coding sequence is TGTGCCAGTAGTATCGGATCCAGGGCGGCAGATACGCAGTATTTT.

This rearrangement joins TRBV5-1 to TRBJ1-1; D is uncertain. Trimming removed 0 bases at V and 6 bases at J, with 21 bases between. This CDR3 is built from 17 residues. Germline CDR1 SGHRS, CDR2 YFSETQ. The CDR3 is CASSLEASFGVGAEAFF. CDR3 DNA: TGCGCCAGCAGCTTGGAAGCCAGTTTCGGAGTGGGCGCTGAAGCTTTCTTT. Variable domain in full (rest from reference TRBV5-1 and TRBJ1-1): KAGVTQTPRYLIKTRGQQVTLSCSPISGHRSVSWYQQTPGQGLQFLFEYFSETQRNKGNFPGRFSGRQFSNSRSEMNVSTLELGDSALYLCASSLEASFGVGAEAFFGQGTRLTVV.

This clone came up once. The V call is TRBV5-1, the J call TRBJ2-7; weak D call: TRBD2 (5 bases). The V and J ends lost 2 bases and 0 bases respectively, with 9 bases between them. CDR1 and CDR2 (germline): SGHRS, YFSETQ. CDR3 size: 14 residues. CDR3: CASSFTGISYEQYF. As DNA, the CDR3 is TGCGCCAGCAGCTTTACCGGGATCTCCTACGAGCAGTACTTC.

The rearrangement uses TRBV21-1 and TRBJ1-2; TRBD1, the table's D call, lacks a check against the DNA. TRBV21-1 is an annotated pseudogene. The CDR3 runs to 14 residues. The CDR3 is CASSKVPGADGYTF. The DNA for the CDR3 is TGTGCCAGCAGCAAAGTCCCAGGGGCGGATGGCTACACCTTC.

CDR3 in amino acids: CASSYPSGLTLGNTEAFF. The CDR3 region has the DNA TGTGCCAGCAGTTACCCTTCGGGACTCACCCTGGGGAACACTGAAGCTTTCTTT. The chain joins TRBV28 to TRBJ1-1; D might be TRBD1 (5 bases). This CDR3 spans 18 amino acids. V shed 4 bases and J shed 1 base, with 22 bases lying between them. The germline CDR1 and CDR2 sequences are MDHEN and SYDVKM.

This chain uses TRBV27 with TRBJ2-7; 10 nucleotides match TRBD1. V lost 8 bases, J lost 2 bases, and 9 bases stayed unmatched. CDR3 length: 15 amino acids. Germline assignment: CDR1 MNHEY and CDR2 SMNVEV (reference sequence). The CDR3 reads CASRTGTGDPYEQYF. The CDR3 nucleotides read TGTGCCAGCCGTACGGGGACAGGGGATCCCTACGAGCAGTACTTC.

This chain joins TRBV7-2 and TRBJ2-7; TRBD1 aligns across 7 bases. CDR1 and CDR2 (germline): SGHTA, FQGNSA. The CDR3 runs 14 residues. Trimming cost V 6 bases and J 2 bases; bases outside gene matches: 7. CDR3 residues: CASSLRDSPYEQYF. CDR3 nucleotide sequence: TGTGCCAGCAGTCTCCGGGACAGCCCCTACGAGCAGTACTTC.

The gene calls are TRBV7-2 and TRBJ2-5; 7 bases line up with TRBD1. This CDR3 region has 14 residues. V lost 5 bases to trimming and J lost 5 bases; unmatched junction nucleotides: 8. Per the germline V gene, CDR1 is SGHTA and CDR2 is FQGNSA. In nucleotides, the CDR3 is TGTGCCAGCAGCCAGACACCCAGGGGGGAGACCCAGTACTTC. Translated: CASSQTPRGETQYF.